The clone carrying this T cell receptor beta chain occurred many times. Its target is not known. The data were taken from a study of early T cells in non-severe SARS-CoV-2 infection. In the study overall: Chains were unpaired, as sequencing was done on bulk RNA from unsorted whole blood. Study outcomes and limitations: The VDJdb matching leaned toward anti-spike CD8 responses and overlooked private and CD4 specificities.

The V gene lost 2 bases and the J gene lost 0 bases, with 7 bases spanning the gap. Germline V gives CDR1 MNHEY, CDR2 SMNVEV (reference sequence). The length of the CDR3 is 14 residues. Researchers attached unique molecular identifiers to individual cDNA molecules. MiXCR, run by TCRdb on the 5' RACE reads, gives a single entry per CDR3 protein. The table lists 40,000 to 55,000 distinct CDR3 sequences, under 7.5% of them singletons. This chain joins TRBV27 and TRBJ1-1; D gene uncertain. The receptor's source is an adult who was a healthcare worker with PCR-confirmed SARS-CoV-2 infection or an uninfected control (not recorded which). Sequences were derived from whole blood, sampled at baseline. The CDR3 loop reads CASSLGVMNTEAFF. Written as DNA, the CDR3 is TGTGCCAGCAGTTTAGGAGTGATGAACACTGAAGCTTTCTTT.